This T cell receptor beta chain was recovered during a study of PD-L1 blockade in urothelial cancer. Study-level results: Better progression-free and overall survival followed lower pretreatment blood clonality.

A note on this clone: The antigen is not known.

Libraries were prepared by immunoSEQ multiplex PCR; TCRdb keeps only in-frame clonotypes and omits some of them. Of tens of thousands of clones in the sample, approximately 80% were seen once. The V gene end was trimmed by 1 base and the J gene end by 1 base; junction bases not matched to a gene: 3. The CDR3 extends over 16 amino acids. Germline values: CDR1 MGHRA, CDR2 YSYEKL. The chain carries TRBV4-1 and TRBJ2-1; TRBD2 matches at 8 bases. The sequence was collected from a man between 65 and 79 years old with urothelial cancer. The input for sequencing was PBMCs, taken around atezolizumab (anti-PD-L1) treatment. CDR3 bases: TGCGCCAGCAGCCAAGTTAGACTAGCGTCCTACAATGAGCAGTTCTTC. This sequence encodes CASSQVRLASYNEQFF.